These 12 T cell receptor beta chains were sequenced from one sample in a study of T cells expressing NK-cell markers. TCRdb re-called the 5' RACE reads, yielding one record per CDR3 amino acid sequence without DNA. Its listing shows almost 450,000 distinct CDR3 sequences. The sample comprised blood T cells: a sorted CD56 or NKG2C T cell subset, CD4+ or CD8+ T cells, or bulk PBMC T cells (not recorded which). These receptor sequences come from a woman between 18 and 70 years old in good health.

The chain is built from TRBV29-1 and TRBJ2-2. Germline V gene sequence: CDR1 SQVTM, CDR2 ANQGSEA. The CDR3 totals 12 residues. This chain's CDR3 is CSVVWNTGELFF.

This chain joins TRBV5-1 and TRBJ1-5; TCRdb returns TRBD1, unconfirmable since there is no DNA. Germline V lookup: CDR1 SGHRS, CDR2 YFSETQ. CDR3 length: 13 residues. The CDR3: CASSQDSRQPQHF. Together with reference TRBV5-1 and TRBJ1-5, the CDR3 gives the full variable domain: KAGVTQTPRYLIKTRGQQVTLSCSPISGHRSVSWYQQTPGQGLQFLFEYFSETQRNKGNFPGRFSGRQFSNSRSEMNVSTLELGDSALYLCASSQDSRQPQHFGDGTRLSIL.

This sequence joins TRBV6-6 and TRBJ1-5; TCRdb names TRBD1, which stays unverified in the absence of DNA. CDR1 MNHNY and CDR2 SVGAGI come from the germline V gene (reference sequence). The CDR3 has 13 amino acids. CDR3: CASSHGGNQPQHF.

The chain employs TRBV24-1 and TRBJ2-1. The CDR3 has 14 amino acids. CDR1 and CDR2 (germline): KGHDR, SFDVKD. This chain's CDR3 is CATSDTLTYNEQFF.

The gene calls are TRBV7-7 and TRBJ2-1; TCRdb gives TRBD1 as the D gene, but with no DNA this cannot be confirmed. The length of the CDR3 is 13 residues. Germline V CDR1 and CDR2: SSHAT, FNYEAQ (reference sequence). CDR3 sequence reads: CASSPYREHEQFF. Drawing the rest from reference TRBV7-7 and TRBJ2-1, the complete variable domain is GAGVSQSPRYKVTKRGQDVTLRCDPISSHATLYWYQQALGQGPEFLTYFNYEAQPDKSGLPSDRFSAERPEGSISTLTIQRTEQRDSAMYRCASSPYREHEQFFGPGTRLTVL.

The chain is built from TRBV7-2 and TRBJ1-6. The germline CDR1 and CDR2 sequences are SGHTA and FQGNSA. The CDR3 runs to 13 residues. The CDR3 loop is CASGEALNSPLHF.

The chain combines TRBV27 with TRBJ1-2. CDR1 and CDR2 from the germline V gene are MNHEY and SMNVEV (reference sequence). This CDR3 spans 12 amino acids. The CDR3 loop is CASRRGLYGYTF.

CDR3 protein: CSARVDSASTDTQYF. The chain joins TRBV20-1 to TRBJ2-3. The CDR3 contains 15 residues. From germline, CDR1 is DFQATT and CDR2 SNEGSKA (reference sequence).

V is TRBV20-1 and J is TRBJ2-1. Germline values: CDR1 DFQATT, CDR2 SNEGSKA (reference sequence). The CDR3 has 13 amino acids. The chain's CDR3 is CSARMVGSNEQFF.

The chain recombines TRBV4-3 with TRBJ2-7; lacking DNA, the TRBD1 call made by TCRdb goes unchecked. The germline V gene encodes CDR1 LGHNA and CDR2 YSLEER. The CDR3 totals 13 residues. CDR3 loop: CASSPHNEGEQYF.

The J gene is TRBJ2-5, the V gene TRBV11-2; absent DNA, TCRdb's TRBD1 call cannot be checked. Per the germline V gene, CDR1 is SGHAT and CDR2 is FQNNGV. This CDR3 spans 16 amino acids. CDR3 residues: CASSLSPGTGEETQYF.

The gene calls are TRBV5-6 and TRBJ1-5. The CDR3 is made up of 16 amino acids. CDR1 SGHDT and CDR2 YYEEEE come from the germline V gene. CDR3 residues: CASSRWGLDSNQPQHF.